This T cell receptor (beta chain) was recovered during a study of technical replicates of blood from a handful of donors. Here immunoSEQ multiplex PCR was the method, and the copy in TCRdb shows in-frame clones only, minus some. The sample has approximately 76,000 clones; less than 98% are singletons. With 3 bases removed from V and 1 base from J, the gap between germline ends came to 6 bases. The CDR3 is 13 amino acids. Germline V gene data show CDR1 as SEHNR and CDR2 as FQNEAQ (reference sequence). This receptor was taken from a human donor in good health. The chain has TRBV7-9 and TRBJ1-1; unclear D gene. The specimen was T cells isolated from PBMCs. CDR3: CASSFNRNTEAFF. CDR3 nucleotides: TGTGCCAGCAGCTTCAACAGGAACACTGAAGCTTTCTTT.